The 5 T cell receptor beta chains below all came from one sample that was sequenced in a study of identical twins. TCRdb passed the 5' RACE reads through MiXCR, listing each CDR3 protein once. Found here are around 960,000 distinct CDR3 sequences, more than 9% of them singletons; the top ten hold around 1.5%. These sequences were also reported in another study, on yellow fever vaccine responses in identical twins.

The sequenced sample consisted of PBMCs. The receptor set was obtained from a young woman in good health.

This clonotype has a handful of counts. The V and J genes are TRBV5-1 and TRBJ2-7; D is unresolved. The V and J ends lost 4 bases and 4 bases respectively, with 12 bases between them. The germline CDR1 and CDR2 sequences are SGHRS and YFSETQ. The CDR3 is 13 amino acids. In nucleotides, the CDR3 is TGCGCCAGCAGCCTTGGGCCTTATTACGAGCAGTACGTC. This codes for CASSLGPYYEQYV.

J is TRBJ2-1 and V is TRBV12-3 or TRBV12-4; 15 nucleotides agree with TRBD2. The ends lost 8 bases at V and 0 bases at J; junction bases unmatched: 11. This CDR3 has 19 residues. For the CDR3, the DNA is TGTGCCAGCGTACCGGGACTAGCGGGGGGCCCACCCTCCTACAATGAGCAGTTCTTC. Its translation: CASVPGLAGGPPSYNEQFF.

This clonotype has ten or more counts. The rearrangement links TRBV27 to TRBJ2-6; D remains unclear. V was pared by 4 bases and J by 0 bases, with 4 bases between. The CDR3 has 14 amino acids. Looked up from germline, CDR1 is MNHEY and CDR2 is SMNVEV (reference sequence). In DNA, the CDR3 is TGTGCCAGCAGTTCCTACTCTGGGGCCAACGTCCTGACTTTC. This encodes CASSSYSGANVLTF.

This clonotype was observed at least ten times. The rearrangement joins TRBV7-9 to TRBJ2-2; 10 nucleotides match TRBD2. The germline CDR1 and CDR2 sequences are SEHNR and FQNEAQ (reference sequence). V shed 8 bases and J 7 bases; nucleotides not matched to a gene: 7. This CDR3 is built from 14 residues. In nucleotides, the CDR3 is TGTGCCAGCCGCGGACTAGCGGCGGTCGGGGAGCTGTTTTTT. It translates to CASRGLAAVGELFF.

This clonotype came up a few times. The chain employs TRBV18 and TRBJ1-1, with 12 bases fitting TRBD1. Germline loops: CDR1 KGHSH, CDR2 LQKENI. The CDR3 length is 18 residues. With V trimmed by 0 bases and J by 4 bases, 9 bases remained unmatched. CDR3 region: CASSPPLPGQGASTEAFF. In nucleotides, the CDR3 is TGTGCCAGCTCACCACCCCTCCCGGGACAGGGGGCGAGCACTGAAGCTTTCTTT.